These 29 T cell receptor beta chains were all obtained from the same sample, sequenced in a study of tumor-infiltrating lymphocytes in primary liver carcinoma. The authors took blood RNA from unsorted whole blood and also extracted germline DNA. The investigators made TCR beta cDNA from roughly 0.45 ug total RNA, using a constant-region primer. The TCR beta library was amplified through three nested multiplex PCR rounds in a modified ARM-PCR procedure. Rounds one and two of PCR, each of about 10 cycles, were primed with TRBV1-TRBV30 forward primers and a C-beta reverse primer. One entry per CDR3 protein results from TCRdb running MiXCR on the multiplex PCR reads. The profile shows 200,000 or so distinct CDR3 sequences, 65% of them singletons. Sequencing was done on a sample of peripheral blood. These receptors were collected from a woman aged 60-75 years with primary liver carcinoma and hepatitis B virus infection.

This clonotype was observed a single time. Sequence at one end of the junction differs from germline and may be a read error. The chain carries TRBV4-1 and TRBJ2-7, with D maybe TRBD2 (6 bases). This CDR3 comprises 15 residues. Germline V lookup: CDR1 MGHRA, CDR2 YSYEKL. The CDR3 loop reads CVSSQEGGRSYEQYF. As DNA, the CDR3 is TGCGTCAGCAGCCAAGAAGGAGGGCGGTCATACGAGCAGTACTTC.

Points on this clonotype: A much larger clone lies a single base off, so this may be a read error. The V call is TRBV6-5, the J call TRBJ2-6, with unresolved D. Germline CDR1 and CDR2: MNHEY and SVGAGI. This CDR3 comprises 15 residues. This CDR3 reads CANSYDRPGANVLTF. The CDR3 DNA reads as TGTGCCAACAGTTACGACCGGCCTGGGGCCAACGTCCTGACTTTC.

Details on this clonotype: Since a much larger clone is just one base distant, this may be a read error. Because it lacks the conserved phenylalanine or tryptophan at the end, this CDR3 is likely a read error. No DNA is shown, since the ends of the CDR3 on it are uncertain; the CDR3 is the one TCRdb lists. V usage is TRBV6-5 and J usage is TRBJ1-1; the listed D gene, TRBD1, was not tested against the DNA. Germline V CDR1 and CDR2: MNHEY, SVGAGI. The CDR3 region is 12 residues in length, termini included. The CDR3 reads CASSLLTGMTFL.

With respect to this clonotype: At one end, the junction sequence differs from germline, possibly due to a read error. The V call is TRBV11-2, the J call TRBJ2-4; 8 bases map to TRBD2. Germline V gives CDR1 SGHAT, CDR2 FQNNGV. CDR3 length: 19 amino acids. The CDR3 sequence is CASSLSRAGVHLAKNIQQF. CDR3 DNA: TGTGCCAGCAGCTTAAGTCGAGCGGGAGTTCATTTAGCCAAAAACATTCAGCAATTC. Full variable domain (missing parts from reference TRBV11-2 and TRBJ2-4): EAGVAQSPRYKIIEKRQSVAFWCNPISGHATLYWYQQILGQGPKLLIQFQNNGVVDDSQLPKDRFSAERLKGVDSTLKIQPAKLEDSAVYLCASSLSRAGVHLAKNIQQFGAGTRLSVL.

The chain joins TRBV11-2 to TRBJ1-2; 10 bases line up with TRBD1. CDR1 and CDR2 from the germline V gene are SGHAT and FQNNGV. The CDR3 contains 16 residues. The DNA for the CDR3 is TGTGCAAGCGGCTTAGTTCCGGGACAGGGGTTGGGCGGCTACACCTTC. Its translation: CASGLVPGQGLGGYTF.

V and J are TRBV5-4 and TRBJ2-5; 10 nucleotides align to TRBD1. The J segment lost 5 bases and the V segment lost 3 bases, leaving 7 bases of the junction unmatched. The CDR3 has 15 residues. CDR1 SGHNT and CDR2 YYREEE come from the germline V gene (reference sequence). The CDR3 reads CASSSGQGGRETQYF. CDR3 nucleotide sequence: TGTGCCAGCAGCTCAGGACAGGGGGGGAGGGAGACCCAGTACTTC.

This clonotype was found a few times. This may stem from a read error, because a much larger clone lies one nucleotide away. The chain recombines TRBV29-1 with TRBJ2-4; D is perhaps TRBD1 (5 bases). Germline V gene sequence: CDR1 SQVTM, CDR2 ANQGSEA. The CDR3 is 15 residues long. Here the CDR3 reads CSVEVDTLAENIQYF. CDR3 bases: TGCAGCGTTGAAGTGGACACTTTAGCCGAAAACATTCAGTACTTC.

Concerning this clonotype: The germline gene is not matched at one end of the junction; a read error may be the cause. The chain is built from TRBV28 and TRBJ1-6; D possibly corresponds to TRBD1 (5 bases). Germline-derived CDR1 and CDR2 are MDHEN and SYDVKM. The CDR3 sequence is 15 residues long. CDR3 loop: CTSSPGRNYHSSLHF. Written as DNA, the CDR3 is TGTACCAGCAGCCCGGGACGGAACTATCATTCATCCCTCCACTTT.

Comment on this clonotype: A much larger clone differs by one base, so this may be a read error. The gene calls are TRBV4-1 and TRBJ2-1, with 8 nucleotides matching TRBD2. The CDR3 is 17 residues long. Germline lookup yields CDR1 MGHRA and CDR2 YSYEKL. The CDR3 region is CASGQATYGRAANEQFF. The CDR3 nucleotides read TGCGCCAGCGGCCAAGCGACCTACGGGAGGGCTGCCAATGAGCAGTTCTTC.

This clonotype came up a few times. The V call is TRBV4-1, the J call TRBJ1-5; the D is unclear. The CDR3 runs 15 residues. Germline V gene lookup returns CDR1 MGHRA and CDR2 YSYEKL. Between the trimmed V and J ends, which lost 4 bases and 0 bases, there was a span of 10 bases. CDR3 DNA sequence: TGCGCCAGCAGCCTAAGTGGAGTTAGCAATCAGCCCCAGCATTTT. Its protein is CASSLSGVSNQPQHF.

The chain combines TRBV11-2 with TRBJ2-7, with 7 bases identical to TRBD1. The length of the CDR3 is 14 residues. Trimming took 8 bases from V and 1 from J; bases not matched to a gene: 8. The germline gives CDR1 SGHAT, CDR2 FQNNGV. The chain's CDR3 is CASCDRDLSYEQYF. CDR3 DNA: TGTGCCAGCTGTGACAGGGATTTATCCTACGAGCAGTACTTC.

Worth noting for this clonotype: This CDR3 fails to terminate in the conserved phenylalanine or tryptophan, so it likely reflects a read error. The CDR3 loop reads CASSSGVTDTQYY. CDR3 DNA sequence: TGTGCCAGCAGCTCAGGAGTCACAGATACGCAGTATTAT. V is TRBV11-3 and J is TRBJ2-3; D remains ambiguous. Trimming took 4 bases from V and 2 from J, leaving 7 bases between them. Per germline, CDR1 SGHNT and CDR2 YENEEA. This CDR3 spans 13 amino acids.

This clonotype was detected only once. This may stem from a read error, because a much larger clone lies one nucleotide away. The V call is TRBV14, the J call TRBJ1-2; maybe TRBD1 (6 bases). This CDR3 has 14 amino acids. The V end was cut by 4 bases, the J end by 3 bases, with 12 bases between. Germline-derived CDR1 and CDR2 are SGHDN and FVKESK. CDR3 region: CASSRDKEDYGYTF. The CDR3 coding sequence is TGTGCCAGCAGCCGGGACAAGGAGGACTATGGCTACACCTTC.

This clonotype was counted only a few times. The genes are TRBV12-3 or TRBV12-4 and TRBJ1-1; a possible D gene is TRBD1 (5 bases). Trimming pared 6 bases from V and 2 bases from J, leaving 13 bases between. This CDR3 is 14 amino acids long. This CDR3 is CASRGTGANTEAFF. The CDR3 bases are TGTGCCAGCAGGGGAACCGGGGCCAACACTGAAGCTTTCTTT.

With respect to this clonotype: At one end the junction does not follow the germline gene, possibly because of a read error. This sequence joins TRBV11-2 and TRBJ2-1, with 16 nucleotides matching TRBD2. This CDR3 has 15 amino acids. Germline-derived CDR1 and CDR2 are SGHAT and FQNNGV. The CDR3 loop reads CASSLGTSGRDEQLF. The CDR3 bases are TGTGCCAGTAGCTTAGGGACTAGCGGGAGGGATGAGCAGTTATTC. Looking up the rest from reference TRBV11-2 and TRBJ2-1 gives the full variable domain: EAGVAQSPRYKIIEKRQSVAFWCNPISGHATLYWYQQILGQGPKLLIQFQNNGVVDDSQLPKDRFSAERLKGVDSTLKIQPAKLEDSAVYLCASSLGTSGRDEQLFGPGTRLTVL.

This clonotype occurred a few times. The gene calls are TRBV7-9 and TRBJ2-1, with D hard to call. The V gene's germline CDR1 is SEHNR and CDR2 FQNEAQ (reference sequence). This CDR3 comprises 15 residues. Trimming stripped 1 base from V and 6 bases from J, with 13 bases between. The CDR3 is CASSLVTQTGNEQFF. CDR3 DNA: TGTGCCAGCAGCTTAGTCACCCAAACGGGCAATGAGCAGTTCTTC.

The CDR3 nucleotides read TGTGCCAGCAGCTCGACGACAGGAGAGCACGAGCAGTACTTC. Translation gives CASSSTTGEHEQYF. The chain joins TRBV11-2 to TRBJ2-7; D might be TRBD1 (6 bases). Trimming took off 4 bases at V and 5 bases at J, with 15 bases between the two ends. This CDR3 region has 14 residues. CDR1 is SGHAT and CDR2 is FQNNGV in the germline V gene.

Comments on this clonotype: Here the CDR3 omits its conserved ending phenylalanine or tryptophan, so a read error is the likely source. The chain is built from TRBV29-1 and TRBJ1-1; D ambiguous. There are 10 residues in the CDR3. Germline CDR1 is SQVTM and CDR2 is ANQGSEA. V dropped 5 bases and J dropped 10 bases, with 11 bases sitting between them. The CDR3 is CSVKDSGAFL. In DNA, the CDR3 is TGCAGCGTTAAGGACTCTGGAGCTTTCCTT.

V is TRBV11-3 and J is TRBJ1-2; perhaps TRBD1 as D (6 bases). The length of the CDR3 is 13 residues. In germline, CDR1 is SGHNT, CDR2 YENEEA. CDR3 coding DNA: TGTATCAGCAGCCCGACAGGCTCCTATGGCTACACCTTC. Amino acids: CISSPTGSYGYTF.

The chain employs TRBV12-3 or TRBV12-4 and TRBJ1-1, with a tentative D call TRBD1 (6 bases). The germline V and J ends were trimmed by 3 bases and 5 bases, with 22 bases remaining between them. The CDR3 totals 17 residues. In nucleotides, the CDR3 is TGTGCCAGCAGTTTTGGTGTGGGCAGGGGATATCCTACTGAAGCTTTCTTT. Translating gives CASSFGVGRGYPTEAFF.

With respect to this clonotype: A read error is likely, as this CDR3 ends without the conserved phenylalanine or tryptophan. This rearrangement joins TRBV28 to TRBJ2-1; 11 bases line up with TRBD2. CDR1 MDHEN and CDR2 SYDVKM come from the germline V gene. CDR3 length: 18 amino acids. Trimming took 3 bases from V and 5 from J; bases not matched to a gene: 12. This CDR3 is CASSFSGRAGLSNNEQFL. Here the CDR3 DNA reads TGTGCCAGCAGTTTTAGCGGGAGGGCCGGGCTTTCGAACAATGAGCAGTTCCTC.

Ten or more counts support this clonotype. The rearrangement uses TRBV6-1 and TRBJ2-5, with 10 bases aligning to TRBD2. Germline V CDR1 and CDR2: MNHNS, SASEGT. V dropped 3 bases and J dropped 5; count of bases not matched to a gene: 9. This CDR3 spans 16 amino acids. CDR3 sequence: CASSDLPGLAMETQYF. The CDR3 DNA is TGTGCCAGCAGTGACCTACCGGGACTAGCGATGGAGACCCAGTACTTC.

This clonotype has a count of ten or more. The J gene is TRBJ1-2, the V gene TRBV7-9, with D possibly TRBD1 on 6 matching bases. This CDR3 region has 13 residues. V lost 1 base to trimming and J lost 8 bases, with 11 bases between them. CDR1 SEHNR and CDR2 FQNEAQ come from the germline V gene (reference sequence). CDR3 DNA sequence: TGTGCCAGCAGCTTAGAACAGGGAGACGGCTACACCTTC. Its translation is CASSLEQGDGYTF.

Concerning this clonotype itself: Because it lacks the conserved phenylalanine or tryptophan at the end, this CDR3 is likely a read error. The rearrangement links TRBV11-3 to TRBJ2-1, with D perhaps TRBD2 (5 bases). This CDR3 has 15 residues. Germline values: CDR1 SGHNT, CDR2 YENEEA. The CDR3 sequence: CASSLRLAVYNVQFL. The DNA for the CDR3 is TGTGCCAGCAGCTTACGCCTAGCCGTTTACAATGTGCAGTTCTTA.

Worth noting for this clonotype: Its ends do not fully match the called genes, so a read error is possible. V and J are TRBV4-1 and TRBJ1-5, with D hard to call. Germline V gene lookup returns CDR1 MGHRA and CDR2 YSYEKL. The CDR3 spans 15 residues. The CDR3 bases are TGCACCAGCAGTCAAGAAAACAAGGGCGGTCAGCCCCAGCATTTT. Translating gives CTSSQENKGGQPQHF.

This clonotype showed up many times. The chain joins TRBV10-3 to TRBJ2-4; D uncertain. V lost 0 bases, J lost 6 bases, and 9 bases lay in between. CDR1 is ENHRY and CDR2 is SYGVKD in the germline V gene. This CDR3 contains 14 residues. CDR3: CAISESLQRNIQYF. The DNA of the CDR3 is TGTGCCATCAGTGAGTCGTTACAGAGAAACATTCAGTACTTC.

The V gene is TRBV10-3, the J gene TRBJ2-2; 12 bases agree with TRBD2. V trimming: 8 bases; J trimming: 9 bases; junction bases outside the gene matches: 10. CDR3 length equals 15 residues. CDR1 ENHRY and CDR2 SYGVKD come from the germline V gene. The CDR3 nucleotides read TGTGCCATCGGGTCTAGCGGGAGGGGTACCTGGGAGCTGTTTTTT. Amino acids: CAIGSSGRGTWELFF.

This clonotype appeared many times. CDR3 sequence (DNA): TGTGCCAGCTCAGGGACCGGGGCCAAAGAGACCCAGTACTTC. Its protein product is CASSGTGAKETQYF. This chain joins TRBV18 and TRBJ2-5; possibly TRBD1 or TRBD2 for D (5 bases each). Germline lookup yields CDR1 KGHSH and CDR2 LQKENI. The CDR3 loop spans 14 amino acids. V was trimmed by 5 bases and J by 3 bases, leaving 13 bases between them. Variable domain in full (rest from reference TRBV18 and TRBJ2-5): NAGVMQNPRHLVRRRGQEARLRCSPMKGHSHVYWYRQLPEEGLKFMVYLQKENIIDESGMPKERFSAEFPKEGPSILRIQQVVRGDSAAYFCASSGTGAKETQYFGPGTRLLVL.

This clonotype turned up a few times. This rearrangement joins TRBV5-1 to TRBJ1-1, with D tentatively TRBD1 (6 bases). CDR1 is SGHRS, CDR2 YFSETQ, per germline. V was pared by 0 bases and J by 5 bases, with 11 bases between. The length of the CDR3 is 14 residues. In DNA, the CDR3 is TGCGCCAGCAGCTTGGGTCAGGGGTGGACTGAAGCTTTCTTT. Its protein product is CASSLGQGWTEAFF.